The 10 T cell receptor beta chains below come from one sample, sequenced in a study of blood T cell repertoires in COVID-19. Here immunoSEQ multiplex PCR was the method, and the copy in TCRdb shows in-frame clones only, minus some. The sample lists some 210,000 clones, 92% occurring once. The sequencing input was peripheral blood. These receptors all stem from a man between 25 and 39 years old with acute or convalescent COVID-19.

The CDR3 spells CASTQDGLGAGTGELFF. The CDR3 region has the DNA TGTGCCAGCACCCAGGATGGTTTAGGGGCAGGCACCGGGGAGCTGTTTTTT. This chain uses TRBV5-5 with TRBJ2-2; D is possibly TRBD1 (5 bases). Germline CDR1 SGHKS, CDR2 YYEKEE (reference sequence). The CDR3 spans 17 residues. V lost 6 bases and J lost 4, with 22 bases in between.

V and J are TRBV29-1 and TRBJ2-7, with TRBD2 as a possible D gene (5 bases). With 6 bases removed from V and 4 bases from J, the gap between germline ends came to 16 bases. Per germline, CDR1 SQVTM and CDR2 ANQGSEA. The CDR3 covers 13 residues. The CDR3 spells CSVSLFREYEQYF. Here the CDR3 DNA reads TGCAGCGTGTCCCTCTTCCGGGAATACGAGCAGTACTTC.

This chain joins TRBV9 and TRBJ2-4; D unresolved. The CDR3 extends over 16 amino acids. CDR1 is SGDLS and CDR2 is YYNGEE in the germline V gene. Trimming shortened V by 4 bases and J by 2 bases, and 16 bases separated the two germline ends. CDR3 nucleotide sequence: TGTGCCAGCAGCCCCACCACCGGAGTGTCCAAAAACATTCAGTACTTC. Protein: CASSPTTGVSKNIQYF.

The chain links TRBV12-3 or TRBV12-4 to TRBJ2-2; the match to TRBD2 covers 7 bases. This CDR3 has 13 residues. J lost 6 bases, V lost 6 bases, and 4 bases had no gene match. The CDR3 spells CASSHTSAGELFF. The CDR3, as DNA: TGTGCCAGCAGCCATACTAGCGCCGGGGAGCTGTTTTTT.

This clone was seen only once. The rearrangement uses TRBV11-1 and TRBJ2-7; the D gene is possibly TRBD1 (6 bases). The germline V gene has CDR1 SGHAT and CDR2 FQDESV (reference sequence). This CDR3 comprises 15 residues. V dropped 6 bases and J dropped 0 bases, with 15 bases sitting between them. This CDR3 is CASSQGEQGSYEQYF. CDR3 in DNA: TGTGCCAGCAGTCAAGGCGAACAGGGCTCCTACGAGCAGTACTTC.

The V and J genes are TRBV7-9 and TRBJ1-5; perhaps TRBD1 as D (6 bases). The CDR3 covers 14 residues. Germline values: CDR1 SEHNR, CDR2 FQNEAQ (reference sequence). V was trimmed by 5 bases and J by 6 bases, leaving 14 bases between them. The CDR3 coding sequence is TGTGCCAGCAGCGCGGATAGGGGGAGTCAGCCCCAGCATTTT. As protein: CASSADRGSQPQHF.

The chain combines TRBV5-1 with TRBJ2-5; no reliable D call. Trimming cost V 0 bases and J 0 bases, with 6 bases left between them. Germline lookup yields CDR1 SGHRS and CDR2 YFSETQ. The CDR3 covers 14 residues. The CDR3 bases are TGCGCCAGCAGCTTGGCCCCGGACCAAGAGACCCAGTACTTC. This codes for CASSLAPDQETQYF.

This clone was detected only once. The rearrangement uses TRBV6-5 and TRBJ2-2; 7 bases map to TRBD1. The CDR3 totals 12 residues. The trim removed 6 bases at V and 13 bases at J, leaving 8 bases unmatched. Per germline, CDR1 MNHEY and CDR2 SVGAGI. The CDR3 is CASRADRVGLFF. The CDR3 region has the DNA TGTGCCAGCAGGGCAGACAGGGTTGGGCTGTTTTTT.

This chain uses TRBV4-1 with TRBJ1-2, with 9 nucleotides matching TRBD1. Trimming removed 4 bases from V and 1 base from J; junction bases left unmatched: 1. This CDR3 is 14 amino acids long. Germline CDR1 reads MGHRA; CDR2 reads YSYEKL. The CDR3 DNA reads as TGCGCCAGCAGCCGGACAGGGGATAACTATGGCTACACCTTC. It translates to CASSRTGDNYGYTF.

This chain uses TRBV18 with TRBJ1-2; 7 positions agree with TRBD1. The germline gives CDR1 KGHSH, CDR2 LQKENI. The ends lost 0 bases at V and 4 bases at J; junction bases unmatched: 11. This CDR3 spans 17 amino acids. The CDR3 nucleotides are TGTGCCAGCTCACCACCTTCATCACAGGGGTACGGCTATGGCTACACCTTC. This encodes CASSPPSSQGYGYGYTF. The full variable domain, its missing parts supplied by reference TRBV18 and TRBJ1-2, is NAGVMQNPRHLVRRRGQEARLRCSPMKGHSHVYWYRQLPEEGLKFMVYLQKENIIDESGMPKERFSAEFPKEGPSILRIQQVVRGDSAAYFCASSPPSSQGYGYGYTFGSGTRLTVV.